These T cell receptor beta chains were read from a single sample in a study of blood T cell repertoires in COVID-19. Clones were read by immunoSEQ multiplex PCR, and TCRdb kept only the in-frame ones, dropping some. The sample consists of approximately 100,000 clones, approximately 82% of them appearing once. Material for sequencing was peripheral blood. The receptor source for this set is a man aged 70 or older with active or convalescent COVID-19. Both conserved end residues are part of each CDR3. The order of the fields is D gene, clone size, J gene, V gene, CDR3 DNA, CDR3 protein. A D gene is named only where the DNA matches it firmly. For some rows the clone size is stated as once, few or many, or as a class when expanded; others skip it.

d_gene: .; abundance: few; j_gene: TRBJ1-2; v_gene: TRBV7-2; CDR3nt: TGTGCCAGCAGCCTAGGAATTATCGGGGGCTACACCTTC; CDR3aa: CASSLGIIGGYTF
d_gene: .; abundance: once; j_gene: TRBJ2-5; v_gene: TRBV7-3; CDR3nt: TGTGCCAGCAGCTTATCAGGCAGCCAAGAGACCCAGTACTTC; CDR3aa: CASSLSGSQETQYF
d_gene: TRBD2; abundance: few; j_gene: TRBJ2-7; v_gene: TRBV9; CDR3nt: TGTGCCAGCAGCGCCGGGACTAGCGGGGGGAGCTCCTACGAGCAGTACTTC; CDR3aa: CASSAGTSGGSSYEQYF
d_gene: .; abundance: .; j_gene: TRBJ2-7; v_gene: TRBV12-5; CDR3nt: TGTGCTAGTGGTTTGTTCGGGGGGCCTTCTGCCGAGCAGTACTTC; CDR3aa: CASGLFGGPSAEQYF
d_gene: .; abundance: .; j_gene: TRBJ1-4; v_gene: TRBV1; CDR3nt: TGCACCAGCTACCTAACAGGGGAAGCCCTAAGTCCCCTTAATGAAAAACTGTTTTTT; CDR3aa: CTSYLTGEALSPLNEKLFF
d_gene: .; abundance: .; j_gene: TRBJ2-2; v_gene: TRBV7-9; CDR3nt: TGTGCCAGCAGCTTACTGAGAAACACCGGGGAGCTGTTTTTT; CDR3aa: CASSLLRNTGELFF
d_gene: TRBD1; abundance: .; j_gene: TRBJ1-4; v_gene: TRBV5-1; CDR3nt: TGCGCCAGCAGCAAGGGGGACAGCACAACTAATGAAAAACTGTTTTTT; CDR3aa: CASSKGDSTTNEKLFF
d_gene: .; abundance: .; j_gene: TRBJ2-5; v_gene: TRBV7-9; CDR3nt: TGTGCCAGCAGCATCGTCAGGGAACAAGAGACCCAGTACTTC; CDR3aa: CASSIVREQETQYF
d_gene: .; abundance: .; j_gene: TRBJ1-5; v_gene: TRBV5-1; CDR3nt: TGCGCCAGCAGATTCGGAGAAGGTAGCAATCAGCCCCAGCATTTT; CDR3aa: CASRFGEGSNQPQHF
d_gene: .; abundance: .; j_gene: TRBJ2-5; v_gene: TRBV5-1; CDR3nt: TGCGCCAGCAGCGAACTACCGCCGACAGATACAAGATGGACCCAGTACTTC; CDR3aa: CASSELPPTDTRWTQYF
d_gene: .; abundance: .; j_gene: TRBJ2-1; v_gene: TRBV6-6; CDR3nt: TGTGCCAGCAGTTTTCCAGATGAGCAGTTCTTC; CDR3aa: CASSFPDEQFF
d_gene: .; abundance: .; j_gene: TRBJ1-2; v_gene: TRBV6-5; CDR3nt: TGTGCCAGCAGGCCAGGGTGGGACTATGGCTACACCTTC; CDR3aa: CASRPGWDYGYTF
d_gene: .; abundance: .; j_gene: TRBJ2-5; v_gene: TRBV2; CDR3nt: TGTGCCAGCAGTGCCTTATTCGGGGAGACCCAGTACTTC; CDR3aa: CASSALFGETQYF
d_gene: .; abundance: .; j_gene: TRBJ1-5; v_gene: TRBV6-1; CDR3nt: TGTGCCAGCAGTGGGTTGTGGGGCACAACTAGCAATCAGCCCCAGCATTTT; CDR3aa: CASSGLWGTTSNQPQHF
d_gene: .; abundance: .; j_gene: TRBJ2-1; v_gene: TRBV5-1; CDR3nt: TGCGCCAGCAGCTCGAGCTCCTACAATGAGCAGTTCTTC; CDR3aa: CASSSSSYNEQFF
d_gene: .; abundance: .; j_gene: TRBJ1-1; v_gene: TRBV5-4; CDR3nt: TGTGCCAGCAGCCCTGACAGCTACACTGAAGCTTTCTTT; CDR3aa: CASSPDSYTEAFF
d_gene: .; abundance: .; j_gene: TRBJ2-1; v_gene: TRBV21-1; CDR3nt: TGTGCCAGCAGCAAGCCTTTGGGGGGATCTAACAATGAGCAGTTCTTC; CDR3aa: CASSKPLGGSNNEQFF
d_gene: TRBD2; abundance: .; j_gene: TRBJ2-1; v_gene: TRBV5-8; CDR3nt: TGTGCCAGCAGCTATGGGAAGGGACTAGCGTGGGACAATGAGCAGTTCTTC; CDR3aa: CASSYGKGLAWDNEQFF
d_gene: TRBD2; abundance: .; j_gene: TRBJ2-3; v_gene: TRBV3-1/TRBV3-2; CDR3nt: TGTGCCAGCAGCCTAGCGGGGTTCACAGATACGCAGTATTTT; CDR3aa: CASSLAGFTDTQYF
d_gene: .; abundance: .; j_gene: TRBJ2-7; v_gene: TRBV4-2; CDR3nt: TGTGCCAGCAGCCAAGGGTACACTGGGGGCCCCTACGAGCAGTACTTC; CDR3aa: CASSQGYTGGPYEQYF
d_gene: .; abundance: .; j_gene: TRBJ2-3; v_gene: TRBV2; CDR3nt: TGTGCCAGCAGTGTTGGGGGGATTGGCACAGATACGCAGTATTTT; CDR3aa: CASSVGGIGTDTQYF
d_gene: TRBD1; abundance: .; j_gene: TRBJ2-7; v_gene: TRBV25-1; CDR3nt: TGTGCCAGCAGCTATGGGACAGGGGCTTACGAGCAGTACTTC; CDR3aa: CASSYGTGAYEQYF
d_gene: TRBD1; abundance: .; j_gene: TRBJ1-4; v_gene: TRBV19; CDR3nt: TGTGCCAGTAGTAATCCGGGACAGGGAAAAGAAAAACTGTTTTTT; CDR3aa: CASSNPGQGKEKLFF
d_gene: .; abundance: .; j_gene: TRBJ1-3; v_gene: TRBV30; CDR3nt: TGTGCCTGGAGGGCCATCTCTGGAAACACCATATATTTT; CDR3aa: CAWRAISGNTIYF
d_gene: TRBD2; abundance: few; j_gene: TRBJ2-6; v_gene: TRBV5-5; CDR3nt: TGTGCCAGCAGCCCGGGCGGGAGCTTCTCTGGGGCCAACGTCCTGACTTTC; CDR3aa: CASSPGGSFSGANVLTF
d_gene: TRBD1; abundance: .; j_gene: TRBJ1-5; v_gene: TRBV27; CDR3nt: TGTGCCAGCAGCCGTTCTACAGGGGGCACTCAGCCCCAGCATTTT; CDR3aa: CASSRSTGGTQPQHF
d_gene: TRBD1; abundance: .; j_gene: TRBJ2-2; v_gene: TRBV4-1; CDR3nt: TGCGCCAGCAGCCAATCTGGACAGGGGTCCGGGGAGCTGTTTTTT; CDR3aa: CASSQSGQGSGELFF
d_gene: TRBD2; abundance: few; j_gene: TRBJ2-5; v_gene: TRBV6-5; CDR3nt: TGTGCCAGCAGGGGACTAGCGGGGGGCCAAGAGACCCAGTACTTC; CDR3aa: CASRGLAGGQETQYF